A single sample gave rise to the 7 T cell receptor beta chains below, sequenced in a study of blood T cell repertoires in COVID-19. Sequencing used immunoSEQ multiplex PCR; TCRdb keeps in-frame clones, though not all of them. Of 200,000 or so clones listed, about 90% were seen once; the top ten hold 2.7%. The sequencing input was peripheral blood. The origin of the receptors is a woman aged 60-75 years with acute or convalescent COVID-19.

This sequence joins TRBV29-1 and TRBJ1-2; TRBD1 matches at 9 bases. Germline trimming cut 4 bases from V and 0 bases from J; bases unmatched to any gene: 12. Germline V gene sequence: CDR1 SQVTM, CDR2 ANQGSEA. The CDR3 length is 17 residues. This CDR3 is CSVALWTGDLSNYGYTF. In DNA form, the CDR3 reads TGCAGCGTTGCGTTGTGGACAGGGGACTTATCTAACTATGGCTACACCTTC.

V gene TRBV6-5 combines with J gene TRBJ2-7; TRBD1 matches 7 bases. Germline-derived CDR1 and CDR2 are MNHEY and SVGAGI. The CDR3 has 12 amino acids. The ends lost 5 bases at V and 7 bases at J; junction bases unmatched: 5. In nucleotides, the CDR3 is TGTGCCAGCAGTCGACAGGGTCGGGAGCAGTACTTC. This sequence encodes CASSRQGREQYF.

This clone appeared a single time. The CDR3 is CASSSHTGGYEQYF. In DNA, the CDR3 is TGTGCCAGCAGCTCCCACACAGGGGGCTACGAGCAGTACTTC. This chain joins TRBV28 and TRBJ2-7; 8 bases line up with TRBD1. V gave up 6 bases and J gave up 3 bases; unmatched junction bases: 7. CDR3 size: 14 residues. CDR1 and CDR2 (germline): MDHEN, SYDVKM.

This clone was recorded a few times. The V gene is TRBV3-1 (or the pseudogene TRBV3-2), the J gene TRBJ1-5; D remains unclear. Germline assignment: CDR1 LGHDT and CDR2 YNNKEL (reference sequence). Deletions cut 0 bases from V and 4 bases from J, with 10 bases between. The CDR3 consists of 15 residues. CDR3 region: CASSQDRRQNQPQHF. CDR3 coding DNA: TGTGCCAGCAGCCAAGACCGGCGGCAAAATCAGCCCCAGCATTTT.

The J gene is TRBJ2-2, the V gene TRBV7-7; tentatively, D is TRBD2 (6 bases). V was clipped by 5 bases and J by 6 bases, with 16 bases between them. The CDR3 runs 15 residues. Germline V gives CDR1 SSHAT, CDR2 FNYEAQ (reference sequence). The CDR3 coding sequence is TGTGCCAGCAGCCCCGGGGGTAGGGAAGCCGGGGAGCTGTTTTTT. Translation: CASSPGGREAGELFF. Full variable domain (rest looked up from reference TRBV7-7 and TRBJ2-2): GAGVSQSPRYKVTKRGQDVTLRCDPISSHATLYWYQQALGQGPEFLTYFNYEAQPDKSGLPSDRFSAERPEGSISTLTIQRTEQRDSAMYRCASSPGGREAGELFFGEGSRLTVL.

In this sample, this clone turned up once. The chain couples TRBV18 to TRBJ2-1; 7 bases agree with TRBD2. The length of the CDR3 is 14 residues. The germline V gene encodes CDR1 KGHSH and CDR2 LQKENI. Germline trimming cut 6 bases from V and 5 bases from J; bases unmatched to any gene: 7. The CDR3 DNA reads as TGTGCCAGCTCCTCTTTCCGGGGGGACAATGAGCAGTTCTTC. As protein: CASSSFRGDNEQFF.

The gene calls are TRBV29-1 and TRBJ1-4; possibly TRBD1 for D (5 bases). The CDR3 covers 12 residues. Trimming took off 8 bases at V and 10 bases at J, with 17 bases between the two ends. Germline CDR1 reads SQVTM; CDR2 reads ANQGSEA. DNA of the CDR3: TGCAGCACCAGCGGGGAGAGGGGAAAACTGTTTTTT. Its translation is CSTSGERGKLFF.